This passage covers 5 T cell receptor beta chains from one sample sequenced in a study of human T cells and chemical hapten exposure. MiXCR, applied by TCRdb to the RACE reads, yields one record per CDR3 protein. The sample has 370,000 or so distinct CDR3 sequences; 4.8% are singletons. Time point in this sample: patch test 1, 2 weeks after DPC sensitization. Treatment noted: therapeutic diphenylcyclopropenone sensitization with weekly scalp DPC. The input for sequencing was whole blood, taken in connection with sensitization to the hapten diphenylcyclopropenone (DPC). The source of these receptors is a woman aged 50 to 65 with alopecia areata. Some clones in this sample may be carry-over from other donors' samples.

Of note for this clonotype: Since a much larger clone is just one base distant, this may be a read error. This chain joins TRBV29-1 and TRBJ2-5; D unresolved. Deletions cut 5 bases from V and 1 base from J, with 8 bases between. The CDR3 has 12 residues. Germline assignment: CDR1 SQVTM and CDR2 ANQGSEA. In nucleotides, the CDR3 is TGCAGCGTTTCAGGAACCCAAGAGACCCAGTACTTC. It specifies CSVSGTQETQYF.

This clonotype has ten or more counts. The V and J genes are TRBV5-5 and TRBJ2-3; 12 nucleotides align to TRBD2. Losses at the gene ends were 4 bases for V and 6 bases for J; bases not matched to a gene: 12. The CDR3 covers 17 residues. Germline CDR1 reads SGHKS; CDR2 reads YYEKEE (reference sequence). This CDR3 is CASSPTLAGGPGDTQYF. The DNA of the CDR3 is TGTGCCAGCAGCCCGACCCTAGCGGGAGGGCCGGGGGATACGCAGTATTTT.

This clonotype was observed at least ten times. The rearrangement links TRBV7-2 to TRBJ1-5, with TRBD1 identical over 7 bases. CDR3 length: 16 amino acids. CDR1 is SGHTA and CDR2 is FQGNSA in the germline V gene. V lost 2 bases, J lost 8 bases, and 12 bases stayed unmatched. The CDR3 sequence: CASSLRSGRGQEPQHF. Written as DNA, the CDR3 is TGTGCCAGCAGCTTAAGGTCTGGGAGGGGGCAAGAGCCCCAGCATTTT.

At least ten counts were recorded for this clonotype. The chain links TRBV7-8 to TRBJ1-4; D uncertain. Between the trimmed V and J ends, which lost 3 bases and 4 bases, there was a span of 3 bases. CDR1 SGHVS and CDR2 FQNEAQ come from the germline V gene. CDR3 length equals 12 residues. The CDR3 nucleotides are TGTGCCAGCAGCTTGGTTAATGAAAAACTGTTTTTT. Amino acids: CASSLVNEKLFF.

This clonotype was found many times. The chain links TRBV7-9 to TRBJ1-1; 9 bases fit TRBD1. This CDR3 region has 16 residues. CDR1 and CDR2 from the germline V gene are SEHNR and FQNEAQ (reference sequence). V trimming: 5 bases; J trimming: 5 bases; junction bases outside the gene matches: 12. The CDR3 region is CASSPGDRVRVTEAFF. In DNA form, the CDR3 reads TGTGCCAGCAGCCCCGGGGACAGGGTAAGGGTGACTGAAGCTTTCTTT.